The T cell receptor beta chain described here comes from a study of OX40 agonist ivuxolimab in advanced cancers. Across the study: The eligibility criteria allowed prior anti-PD-1, anti-PD-L1 or anti-CTLA-4 therapy, and 40% had some.

Regarding the study as a whole: Expanded peripheral T cells had an undetermined antigen specificity. The mean number of expanded clones was higher in CD8+ T cells than in CD4+.

Germline V gene lookup returns CDR1 MNHEY and CDR2 SMNVEV (reference sequence). This CDR3 is 14 amino acids long. V was shortened by 4 bases and J by 3 bases, with 12 bases between the two germline ends. Generated by immunoSEQ multiplex PCR, the TCRdb table keeps only in-frame clones and is missing some. The profile shows 70,000 or so clones, nearly 90% of them singletons. Systemic immunosuppression or a history of autoimmune disease excluded patients. Note on this clone: The antigen is unknown.

This TCR was sampled from an adult with an advanced solid tumor such as melanoma, head and neck, liver or kidney cancer. This chain uses TRBV27 with TRBJ1-1, with a possible D match to TRBD1 (6 bases). The source material was CD4+ or CD8+ T cells sorted from blood, sampled in a trial of the OX40 agonist ivuxolimab. DNA of the CDR3: TGTGCCAGCAGTTCCGGAACAGGGTACACTGAAGCTTTCTTT. Amino acids: CASSSGTGYTEAFF.